The 27 T cell receptor beta chains given below trace back to one sample, sequenced in a study of CD8+ T cells in alopecia areata. Isolated RNA was reverse transcribed into cDNA used as the sequencing template. Data came from immunoSEQ multiplex PCR; TCRdb stores just in-frame clones and leaves some out. The repertoire has 35,000 to 50,000 clones, about nine tenths of them found once; the top ten carry 15% to 20%. Described treatment: oral pan-JAK inhibitor, 5-10 mg twice daily. The material sequenced was CD8+ T cells sorted from blood, taken at week 24, from a patient treated with tofacitinib. Receptors originate from a human donor with alopecia areata.

The chain links TRBV6-1 to TRBJ2-3; 7 bases line up with TRBD2. The trim removed 10 bases at V and 0 bases at J, leaving 10 bases unmatched. Germline V gene data show CDR1 as MNHNS and CDR2 as SASEGT. The CDR3 has 15 amino acids. The CDR3 DNA reads as TGTGCCACCACCCCGCGGGACTATAGCACAGATACGCAGTATTTT. Translation gives CATTPRDYSTDTQYF.

The rearrangement uses TRBV5-6 and TRBJ2-7; D not certain. V gave up 0 bases and J gave up 3 bases, with 7 bases separating them. Germline assignment: CDR1 SGHDT and CDR2 YYEEEE. The CDR3 covers 13 residues. Here the CDR3 DNA reads TGTGCCAGCAGCTTGGCCGCCAGCTACGAGCAGTACTTC. It yields the protein CASSLAASYEQYF.

The V call is TRBV9, the J call TRBJ2-2; D could derive from TRBD1 or TRBD2 (6 bases each). The CDR3 has 16 amino acids. V was shortened by 3 bases and J by 6 bases, with 18 bases between the two germline ends. Germline lookup yields CDR1 SGDLS and CDR2 YYNGEE. As DNA, the CDR3 is TGTGCCAGCAGCGCCCAGGAGGGGGAAGCTCCCGGGGAGCTGTTTTTT. It is translated as CASSAQEGEAPGELFF.

This clone was counted a few times. V usage is TRBV7-9 and J usage is TRBJ2-7, with D possibly being TRBD1 or TRBD2 (6 bases each). V lost 0 bases to trimming and J lost 0 bases, with 15 bases between them. The CDR3 covers 17 residues. Germline values: CDR1 SEHNR, CDR2 FQNEAQ (reference sequence). CDR3 loop: CASSLAGGQGVSYEQYF. The CDR3 DNA sequence: TGTGCCAGCAGCTTAGCAGGGGGGCAGGGTGTCTCCTACGAGCAGTACTTC.

The CDR3 coding sequence is TGTGCCAGCAGCTTAGTCCTCGGACAGGGGTTAGGTGGCGCAGATACGCAGTATTTT. Protein product: CASSLVLGQGLGGADTQYF. The V and J genes are TRBV7-9 and TRBJ2-3; 9 positions match TRBD1. The V and J ends lost 1 base and 4 bases, in that order; junction bases with no gene match: 15. This CDR3 has 19 amino acids. The germline gives CDR1 SEHNR, CDR2 FQNEAQ (reference sequence).

This clone has just one count. The chain joins TRBV27 to TRBJ2-3; D is unclear. The CDR3 loop spans 12 amino acids. The germline gives CDR1 MNHEY, CDR2 SMNVEV (reference sequence). With 1 base removed from V and 4 bases from J, the gap between germline ends came to 3 bases. The CDR3 loop is CASSLFPDTQYF. In DNA form, the CDR3 reads TGTGCCAGCAGTTTATTCCCAGATACGCAGTATTTT.

The V gene is TRBV12-5, the J gene TRBJ2-5; tentative D call: TRBD2 (6 bases). The CDR3 runs 13 residues. CDR1 is LGHNT, CDR2 FRNRAP, per germline. Trimming removed 3 bases from V and 5 bases from J, with 10 bases in between. For the CDR3, the DNA is TGTGCTAGTGGTTTAGTAGGAGGGGAGACCCAGTACTTC. This gives the protein CASGLVGGETQYF.

The chain uses TRBV10-3 and TRBJ2-5; possibly TRBD1 for D (6 bases). Germline V gives CDR1 ENHRY, CDR2 SYGVKD. This CDR3 contains 17 residues. The V gene lost 5 bases and the J gene lost 0 bases, with 19 bases spanning the gap. CDR3 residues: CAISQLKTGQYQETQYF. The CDR3 region has the DNA TGTGCCATCAGTCAACTCAAGACCGGACAGTACCAAGAGACCCAGTACTTC.

This clone was seen once. This chain uses TRBV28 with TRBJ2-5; D not certain. CDR3 size: 15 residues. Germline V gives CDR1 MDHEN, CDR2 SYDVKM. V was clipped by 6 bases and J by 3 bases, with 17 bases between them. In nucleotides, the CDR3 is TGTGCCAGCAGCCCCTATGTCGACTCCGAAGAGACCCAGTACTTC. Its protein is CASSPYVDSEETQYF.

The V gene is TRBV28, the J gene TRBJ2-7, with a possible D match to TRBD2 (8 bases). CDR3 length equals 15 residues. Germline-derived CDR1 and CDR2 are MDHEN and SYDVKM. The V gene lost 3 bases and the J gene lost 4 bases, with 16 bases spanning the gap. CDR3 DNA sequence: TGTGCCAGCAGTTTGGGACTAGGGGGCGTTTACGAGCAGTACTTC. Translating it yields CASSLGLGGVYEQYF. Full variable domain (missing parts from reference TRBV28 and TRBJ2-7): DVKVTQSSRYLVKRTGEKVFLECVQDMDHENMFWYRQDPGLGLRLIYFSYDVKMKEKGDIPEGYSVSREKKERFSLILESASTNQTSMYLCASSLGLGGVYEQYFGPGTRLTVT.

This chain joins TRBV9 and TRBJ2-1; 7 bases agree with TRBD2. Losses at the gene ends were 5 bases for V and 5 bases for J; bases not matched to a gene: 16. The CDR3 contains 17 residues. CDR1 and CDR2 from the germline V gene are SGDLS and YYNGEE. In DNA form, the CDR3 reads TGTGCCAGCAGAAGTAGAGATGAGCTAGCGGAGCACAATGAGCAGTTCTTC. This encodes CASRSRDELAEHNEQFF.

J is TRBJ2-7 and V is TRBV4-3, with D possibly TRBD1 on 5 matching bases. Germline CDR1 and CDR2: LGHNA and YSLEER. The CDR3 contains 14 residues. Trimming pared 0 bases from V and 2 bases from J, leaving 8 bases between. CDR3 in amino acids: CASSQDRGAYEQYF. Written as DNA, the CDR3 is TGCGCCAGCAGCCAAGATAGGGGCGCCTACGAGCAGTACTTC.

This chain joins TRBV7-9 and TRBJ2-7; D is unresolved. The CDR3 is made up of 12 amino acids. Germline loops: CDR1 SEHNR, CDR2 FQNEAQ (reference sequence). Trimming pared 6 bases from V and 5 bases from J, leaving 11 bases between. CDR3 region: CASSSVRDEQYF. The CDR3 coding sequence is TGTGCCAGCAGTTCGGTACGCGACGAGCAGTACTTC.

The rearrangement uses TRBV29-1 and TRBJ2-7, with D perhaps matching TRBD1 (5 bases). V was cut by 7 bases and J by 1 base, with 11 bases left in between. The germline CDR1 and CDR2 sequences are SQVTM and ANQGSEA. This CDR3 contains 12 residues. The CDR3 protein is CSAEGVSYEQYF. The CDR3 DNA is TGCAGCGCAGAAGGGGTTTCCTACGAGCAGTACTTC.

The chain recombines TRBV7-8 with TRBJ2-2; the D call may be TRBD1 or TRBD2 (5 bases each). Trimming took off 3 bases at V and 0 bases at J, with 8 bases between the two ends. This CDR3 comprises 15 residues. CDR1 is SGHVS, CDR2 FQNEAQ, per germline. The CDR3 nucleotides read TGTGCCAGCAGCTTCGGGGCGACGAACACCGGGGAGCTGTTTTTT. This sequence encodes CASSFGATNTGELFF.

The chain carries TRBV28 and TRBJ2-1; TRBD1 is a possible D gene (6 bases). The CDR3 runs to 16 residues. With 1 base removed from V and 3 bases from J, the gap between germline ends came to 13 bases. Looked up from germline, CDR1 is MDHEN and CDR2 is SYDVKM. The CDR3 sequence: CASSLYGTRGYNEQFF. In nucleotides, the CDR3 is TGTGCCAGCAGTTTATACGGGACAAGGGGCTACAATGAGCAGTTCTTC. The full variable domain, rest sourced from reference TRBV28 and TRBJ2-1, is DVKVTQSSRYLVKRTGEKVFLECVQDMDHENMFWYRQDPGLGLRLIYFSYDVKMKEKGDIPEGYSVSREKKERFSLILESASTNQTSMYLCASSLYGTRGYNEQFFGPGTRLTVL.

The V and J genes are TRBV7-9 and TRBJ2-5; tentative D call: TRBD2 (5 bases). Trimming cost V 7 bases and J 3 bases, with 12 bases left between them. The length of the CDR3 is 13 residues. Germline values: CDR1 SEHNR, CDR2 FQNEAQ (reference sequence). The CDR3 coding sequence is TGTGCCAGCACCTCACCGGGAAAAGAGACCCAGTACTTC. It codes for CASTSPGKETQYF. Supplemented by reference TRBV7-9 and TRBJ2-5, the full variable domain reads DTGVSQNPRHKITKRGQNVTFRCDPISEHNRLYWYRQTLGQGPEFLTYFQNEAQLEKSRLLSDRFSAERPKGSFSTLEIQRTEQGDSAMYLCASTSPGKETQYFGPGTRLLVL.

This chain connects TRBV19 to TRBJ2-5; 12 bases align to TRBD2. This CDR3 contains 16 residues. V shed 4 bases, J shed 4 bases, and the junction held 7 bases outside the gene matches. The germline gives CDR1 LNHDA, CDR2 SQIVND (reference sequence). CDR3 DNA: TGTGCCAGTAGTACCTGGACTAGCGGGGACGGAGAGACCCAGTACTTC. As protein: CASSTWTSGDGETQYF.

The chain combines TRBV27 with TRBJ2-7, with 11 bases aligning to TRBD2. Trimming removed 2 bases from V and 2 bases from J; junction bases left unmatched: 11. Germline assignment: CDR1 MNHEY and CDR2 SMNVEV (reference sequence). CDR3 size: 18 residues. As DNA, the CDR3 is TGTGCCAGCAGTTTAGGTCACCCCCTAGCGGGGGGTCCCTACGAGCAGTACTTC. Encoded protein: CASSLGHPLAGGPYEQYF.

This clone was observed a single time. The CDR3 nucleotides are TGTGCCAGCAGCTGGACTCGGGGGGACGAGCAGTACTTC. Translating it yields CASSWTRGDEQYF. The genes are TRBV5-6 and TRBJ2-7, with 7 bases matching TRBD2. V was clipped by 3 bases and J by 5 bases; unmatched bases: 5. This CDR3 is built from 13 residues. Germline-derived CDR1 and CDR2 are SGHDT and YYEEEE.

The chain joins TRBV2 to TRBJ2-1; 9 bases agree with TRBD2. The germline V gene has CDR1 SNHLY and CDR2 FYNNEI. With V trimmed by 1 base and J by 4 bases, 2 bases remained unmatched. The CDR3 is 15 amino acids. The CDR3 DNA reads as TGTGCCAGCAGTGAAGGGCGGGGGGGGTACAATGAGCAGTTCTTC. Its translation: CASSEGRGGYNEQFF. The full variable domain, rest sourced from reference TRBV2 and TRBJ2-1, is EPEVTQTPSHQVTQMGQEVILRCVPISNHLYFYWYRQILGQKVEFLVSFYNNEISEKSEIFDDQFSVERPDGSNFTLKIRSTKLEDSAMYFCASSEGRGGYNEQFFGPGTRLTVL.

J is TRBJ2-7 and V is TRBV7-3, with D uncertain. Germline assignment: CDR1 SGHTA and CDR2 FQGTGA. V shed 1 base and J shed 0 bases, with 7 bases lying between them. This CDR3 is 14 amino acids long. This CDR3 reads CASSLMAGSYEQYF. DNA for the CDR3: TGTGCCAGCAGCTTAATGGCTGGCTCCTACGAGCAGTACTTC.

The chain employs TRBV27 and TRBJ2-1; the match to TRBD1 covers 10 bases. The CDR3 totals 13 residues. Trimming took 11 bases from V and 6 from J; bases not matched to a gene: 7. CDR1 and CDR2 (germline): MNHEY, SMNVEV (reference sequence). This CDR3 reads CAAGQGPSNEQFF. The CDR3 DNA is TGTGCCGCGGGACAGGGGCCTTCCAATGAGCAGTTCTTC.

The chain carries TRBV29-1 and TRBJ2-5, with 8 bases fitting TRBD1. CDR1 and CDR2 (germline): SQVTM, ANQGSEA. The CDR3 spans 13 residues. The J segment lost 3 bases and the V segment lost 3 bases, leaving 3 bases of the junction unmatched. DNA of the CDR3: TGCAGCGTTGATCGACAGGGGAAAGAGACCCAGTACTTC. Protein product: CSVDRQGKETQYF.

The chain carries TRBV7-9 and TRBJ2-1, with 7 bases that match TRBD1. The ends lost 1 base at V and 13 bases at J; junction bases unmatched: 16. The length of the CDR3 is 16 residues. Germline V lookup: CDR1 SEHNR, CDR2 FQNEAQ (reference sequence). Written as DNA, the CDR3 is TGTGCCAGCAGCTTAGAATTTGAAGGGGGCATAGAATCTCAGTTCTTC. Its translation: CASSLEFEGGIESQFF.

This clone appeared once. J is TRBJ2-1 and V is TRBV30; D gene uncertain. V was pared by 0 bases and J by 8 bases, with 11 bases between. The CDR3 covers 13 residues. The V gene's germline CDR1 is GTSNPN and CDR2 SVGIG (reference sequence). The CDR3 protein is CAWSVGTSDEQFF. Written as DNA, the CDR3 is TGTGCCTGGAGTGTCGGCACCTCTGATGAGCAGTTCTTC.

V gene TRBV13 combines with J gene TRBJ2-1; TRBD2 agrees at 11 bases. The CDR3 has 16 residues. Germline V CDR1 and CDR2: PRHDT, FYEKMQ (reference sequence). V shed 4 bases and J 8 bases; nucleotides not matched to a gene: 10. The CDR3 loop reads CASSSPSSGGRDEQFF. DNA for the CDR3: TGTGCCAGCAGCTCCCCCTCTAGCGGGGGGCGGGATGAGCAGTTCTTC.